This note documents a single TCR beta chain sequence. The data were obtained in a study of blood T cell repertoires in COVID-19. Study summary: Collection of acute and convalescent COVID-19 samples took place in the United States, Italy and Spain. T cells, B-cell-depleted T cells, or PBMCs provided the cDNA or gDNA that served as material.

CDR3 length: 15 amino acids. V dropped 6 bases and J dropped 6; count of bases not matched to a gene: 11. CDR1 KGHSH and CDR2 LQKENI come from the germline V gene. Under the authors' procedure: It was from reference gene primer amplification that nucleated cell counts were estimated. Profiled with immunoSEQ multiplex PCR; TCRdb holds only in-frame clones, not every one. Clone size and the V and J calls come from that table; the DNA yielded D and trimming. The repertoire consists of 79,000 or so clones, with roughly 84% occurring once and the leading ten covering over 9.5%. Seattle-derived patients entered the study during active infection and were followed longitudinally.

The TCR comes from a man between 60 and 75 years old with COVID-19, enrolled during active disease. What was sequenced was peripheral blood. The chain joins TRBV18 to TRBJ2-7; 10 nucleotides match TRBD1. CDR3 in amino acids: CASSQGQGDLGEQYF. The CDR3, as DNA: TGTGCCAGCTCCCAAGGACAGGGGGATTTGGGCGAGCAGTACTTC.